Each of the 30 T cell receptor beta chains below was sequenced from the same sample in a study of early T cells in non-severe SARS-CoV-2 infection. TCRdb ran MiXCR on the 5' RACE reads and lists one entry per CDR3 protein. The data contain approximately 39,000 distinct CDR3 sequences, approximately 9.1% of them singletons. Material for sequencing was whole blood. These receptors all come from an adult who was a healthcare worker with PCR-confirmed SARS-CoV-2 infection or an uninfected control (not recorded which).

This clonotype was detected many times. The genes are TRBV20-1 and TRBJ2-7, with a weak D call TRBD1 (6 bases). This CDR3 comprises 15 residues. Germline CDR1 and CDR2: DFQATT and SNEGSKA (reference sequence). The V and J ends lost 0 bases and 2 bases respectively, with 14 bases between them. CDR3 nucleotides: TGCAGTGCTAGAGACCCTACAGGGACCCCCTACGAGCAGTACTTC. As protein: CSARDPTGTPYEQYF.

Many counts were recorded for this clonotype. This chain uses TRBV7-2 with TRBJ2-7; possible D gene TRBD1, 7 bases. V gave up 2 bases and J gave up 5 bases, with 19 bases separating them. The CDR3 is made up of 16 amino acids. CDR1 is SGHTA, CDR2 FQGNSA, per germline. The CDR3 sequence: CASSLNGGQIYDEQYF. The CDR3 region has the DNA TGTGCCAGCAGCTTAAACGGGGGACAGATATACGACGAGCAGTACTTC.

The chain recombines TRBV16 with TRBJ1-1; D gene ambiguous. From germline, CDR1 is KGHSY and CDR2 FQNENV. With 4 bases removed from V and 4 bases from J, the gap between germline ends came to 10 bases. CDR3 size: 13 residues. CDR3 in amino acids: CASSRQRGTEAFF. The DNA for the CDR3 is TGTGCCAGCAGCCGCCAGCGAGGCACTGAAGCTTTCTTT.

Regarding this clonotype: This may be a read error, as it is one base from a much larger clone. This chain joins TRBV11-2 and TRBJ2-4; D ambiguous. The CDR3 loop spans 15 amino acids. In germline, CDR1 is SGHAT, CDR2 FQNNGV. V was trimmed by 0 bases and J by 5 bases, leaving 11 bases between them. CDR3 nucleotides: TGTGCCAGCAGCTTAGAGTTTTACAGTCAAAACATTCAGTACTTC. Encoded protein: CASSLEFYSQNIQYF.

This clonotype was counted a few times. The rearrangement joins TRBV6-2 or TRBV6-3 to TRBJ2-7; maybe TRBD2 (6 bases). CDR3 size: 15 residues. The V and J ends lost 6 bases and 3 bases respectively, with 18 bases between them. The germline gives CDR1 MNHEY, CDR2 SVGEGT. The CDR3 nucleotides read TGTGCCAGCAGAATCGCGATGGGAGGCCTCTACGAGCAGTACTTC. Translated: CASRIAMGGLYEQYF.

This chain uses TRBV7-2 with TRBJ2-1; the D is unclear. V was pared by 4 bases and J by 9 bases, with 13 bases between. Germline V gives CDR1 SGHTA, CDR2 FQGNSA. The CDR3 covers 13 residues. CDR3 residues: CTSSYVLQSEQFF. DNA of the CDR3: TGTACCAGCAGCTACGTCCTACAGAGTGAGCAGTTCTTC.

In its sample, this clonotype was seen many times. The chain has TRBV28 and TRBJ2-7; either TRBD1 or TRBD2 may supply D (5 bases each). The CDR3 spans 13 residues. V was trimmed by 5 bases and J by 4 bases, leaving 12 bases between them. CDR1 and CDR2 (germline): MDHEN, SYDVKM. The CDR3 DNA follows: TGTGCCAGCAGTGAGGGGACCACTTACGAGCAGTACTTC. Residues: CASSEGTTYEQYF.

This clonotype was found many times. The chain recombines TRBV7-6 with TRBJ2-1; D possibly corresponds to TRBD2 (6 bases). The CDR3 consists of 15 residues. CDR1 and CDR2 from the germline V gene are SGHVS and FNYEAQ. The V gene lost 5 bases and the J gene lost 0 bases, with 11 bases spanning the gap. The CDR3 coding sequence is TGTGCCAGCAGCGTGACTAGTAGCTCCTACAATGAGCAGTTCTTC. It encodes CASSVTSSSYNEQFF. Supplemented by reference TRBV7-6 and TRBJ2-1, the full variable domain reads GAGVSQSPRYKVTKRGQDVALRCDPISGHVSLYWYRQALGQGPEFLTYFNYEAQQDKSGLPNDRFSAERPEGSISTLTIQRTEQRDSAMYRCASSVTSSSYNEQFFGPGTRLTVL.

This clonotype has a count of ten or more. This chain connects TRBV20-1 to TRBJ2-1, with TRBD2 matching 10 bases. CDR3 length: 13 amino acids. With V trimmed by 3 bases and J by 13 bases, 9 bases remained unmatched. CDR1 and CDR2 from the germline V gene are DFQATT and SNEGSKA (reference sequence). This chain's CDR3 is CSASDIAGGIQFF. CDR3 DNA sequence: TGCAGTGCTAGTGATATAGCGGGGGGAATTCAGTTCTTC.

This clonotype was recorded once. The rearrangement joins TRBV4-3 to TRBJ2-7, with TRBD1 matching over 8 bases. Trimming at V came to 0 bases and at J to 2 bases, leaving 6 bases not matched to a gene. Per germline, CDR1 LGHNA and CDR2 YSLEER. The CDR3 has 16 residues. The chain's CDR3 is CASSQEGGTGPYEQYF. CDR3 nucleotides: TGCGCCAGCAGCCAAGAGGGCGGGACAGGTCCCTACGAGCAGTACTTC.

The gene calls are TRBV12-3 or TRBV12-4 and TRBJ2-3, with TRBD2 as a possible D gene (6 bases). V was shortened by 3 bases and J by 2 bases, with 12 bases between the two germline ends. The CDR3 contains 15 residues. The CDR3 protein is CASSFTGVHTDTQYF. CDR3 coding DNA: TGTGCCAGCAGTTTTACGGGGGTTCACACAGATACGCAGTATTTT.

This clonotype was counted between two and nine times. This chain joins TRBV20-1 and TRBJ2-3; D not resolved. Trimming removed 6 bases at V and 4 bases at J, with 11 bases between. Germline-derived CDR1 and CDR2 are DFQATT and SNEGSKA (reference sequence). The CDR3 has 12 residues. Here the CDR3 DNA reads TGCAGTGCCGCGCCGGCCCCAGATACGCAGTATTTT. Residues: CSAAPAPDTQYF.

This clonotype was detected ten times or more. The V and J genes are TRBV6-5 and TRBJ2-3; 11 bases align to TRBD2. The CDR3 runs 21 residues. Germline V gene data show CDR1 as MNHEY and CDR2 as SVGAGI. With V trimmed by 4 bases and J by 4 bases, 22 bases remained unmatched. The CDR3: CASSSRRLAGGPSSVADTQYF. The CDR3, as DNA: TGTGCCAGCAGTTCCCGCCGGTTAGCGGGGGGGCCGTCATCGGTTGCAGATACGCAGTATTTT.

This clonotype was seen repeatedly, ten times or more. The CDR3 sequence: CASSPSKRDRPDTQYF. The CDR3 nucleotides are TGCGCCAGCAGCCCCTCCAAAAGGGACAGGCCTGATACGCAGTATTTT. The chain has TRBV5-1 and TRBJ2-3; 8 nucleotides agree with TRBD1. CDR1 and CDR2 (germline): SGHRS, YFSETQ. The CDR3 covers 16 residues. V was clipped by 4 bases and J by 6 bases; unmatched bases: 13.

This clonotype has only a few counts. This sequence joins TRBV30 and TRBJ2-7; 7 positions agree with TRBD1. V shed 8 bases, J shed 6 bases, and the junction held 19 bases outside the gene matches. The V gene's germline CDR1 is GTSNPN and CDR2 SVGIG (reference sequence). The CDR3 is 15 amino acids. CDR3 sequence: CAGTATGLRFGEQYF. CDR3 DNA sequence: TGTGCCGGGACCGCGACAGGGCTACGGTTCGGCGAGCAGTACTTC. Full variable domain (missing parts from reference TRBV30 and TRBJ2-7): SQTIHQWPATLVQPVGSPLSLECTVEGTSNPNLYWYRQAAGRGLQLLFYSVGIGQISSEVPQNLSASRPQDRQFILSSKKLLLSDSGFYLCAGTATGLRFGEQYFGPGTRLTVT.

This clonotype has a handful of counts. The chain employs TRBV29-1 and TRBJ1-4, with a weak D call TRBD1 (6 bases). CDR3 length equals 12 residues. V gave up 8 bases and J gave up 7 bases, with 14 bases separating them. The germline V gene has CDR1 SQVTM and CDR2 ANQGSEA. CDR3 sequence: CSFRGEGEKLFF. CDR3 nucleotides: TGCAGCTTCAGGGGTGAAGGTGAAAAACTGTTTTTT.

This clonotype was picked up many times. The genes are TRBV7-9 and TRBJ2-4, with 11 bases identical to TRBD1. Germline CDR1 reads SEHNR; CDR2 reads FQNEAQ (reference sequence). The CDR3 spans 17 residues. Trimming took 5 bases from V and 0 from J; bases not matched to a gene: 6. The CDR3 sequence: CASSRSGTGGAKNIQYF. The DNA of the CDR3 is TGTGCCAGCAGCCGATCCGGGACAGGGGGAGCCAAAAACATTCAGTACTTC. The full variable domain, in which reference TRBV7-9 and TRBJ2-4 provide the parts outside the CDR3, is DTGVSQNPRHKITKRGQNVTFRCDPISEHNRLYWYRQTLGQGPEFLTYFQNEAQLEKSRLLSDRFSAERPKGSFSTLEIQRTEQGDSAMYLCASSRSGTGGAKNIQYFGAGTRLSVL.

This clonotype was seen many times. V gene TRBV6-2 or TRBV6-3 combines with J gene TRBJ2-3, with TRBD2 identical over 9 bases. The CDR3 totals 16 residues. J was trimmed by 0 bases and V by 7 bases; bases with no gene match: 8. CDR1 is MNHEY, CDR2 SVGEGT, per germline. The CDR3 DNA reads as TGTGCCAGCACCATTAGCGGGGGAGTCAGCACAGATACGCAGTATTTT. This translates into CASTISGGVSTDTQYF.

This clonotype was counted many times. J is TRBJ2-7 and V is TRBV7-2; D unresolved. Germline V lookup: CDR1 SGHTA, CDR2 FQGNSA. The length of the CDR3 is 13 residues. V was shortened by 7 bases and J by 3 bases, with 13 bases between the two germline ends. The CDR3 loop reads CASTFSPFYEQYF. The CDR3 coding sequence is TGTGCCAGCACCTTTAGCCCGTTCTACGAGCAGTACTTC.

This clonotype has ten or more counts. The chain couples TRBV6-6 to TRBJ1-1, with D possibly being TRBD1 (6 bases). The CDR3 sequence is 14 residues long. Germline CDR1 is MNHNY and CDR2 is SVGAGI (reference sequence). The V gene lost 0 bases and the J gene lost 8 bases, with 13 bases spanning the gap. CDR3 DNA: TGTGCCAGCAGTTACTCCCGGGACACCGGAGAAGCTTTCTTT. The encoded protein is CASSYSRDTGEAFF.

This clonotype was found many times. The gene calls are TRBV6-5 and TRBJ1-3, with a weak D call TRBD1 (6 bases). The CDR3 length is 15 residues. Trimming shortened V by 0 bases and J by 4 bases, and 10 bases separated the two germline ends. Per the germline V gene, CDR1 is MNHEY and CDR2 is SVGAGI. In nucleotides, the CDR3 is TGTGCCAGCAGTTACTCGCAGGGGCAAGGAAACACCATATATTTT. This codes for CASSYSQGQGNTIYF.

The chain is built from TRBV25-1 and TRBJ2-3; 8 positions agree with TRBD1. The CDR3 is 15 amino acids. V dropped 4 bases and J dropped 4; count of bases not matched to a gene: 7. Germline CDR1 MGHDK, CDR2 SYGVNS. CDR3: CASSGTRGRPDTQYF. CDR3 DNA: TGTGCCAGCAGTGGGACCAGGGGGCGTCCAGATACGCAGTATTTT. Complete variable domain (other parts from reference TRBV25-1 and TRBJ2-3): EADIYQTPRYLVIGTGKKITLECSQTMGHDKMYWYQQDPGMELHLIHYSYGVNSTEKGDLSSESTVSRIRTEHFPLTLESARPSHTSQYLCASSGTRGRPDTQYFGPGTRLTVL.

The rearrangement links TRBV29-1 to TRBJ1-6, with D tentatively TRBD1 (5 bases). The V end lost 8 bases, the J end lost 7 bases, and 18 bases lay between the germline ends. The CDR3 is 14 residues long. The V gene's germline CDR1 is SQVTM and CDR2 ANQGSEA. The CDR3 sequence is CSYREGPENSPLHF. CDR3 in DNA: TGCAGCTATAGAGAGGGACCGGAGAATTCACCCCTCCACTTT.

This clonotype appeared many times. The chain recombines TRBV6-2 or TRBV6-3 with TRBJ2-7; TRBD2 might be the D (7 bases). V lost 2 bases to trimming and J lost 0 bases, with 17 bases between them. This CDR3 comprises 17 residues. Germline CDR1 and CDR2: MNHEY and SVGEGT. CDR3 in amino acids: CASSYALPAGASYEQYF. The CDR3 DNA follows: TGTGCCAGCAGTTACGCCTTGCCTGCGGGGGCCTCCTACGAGCAGTACTTC.

This clonotype appeared many times. The chain employs TRBV19 and TRBJ1-5, with D perhaps TRBD1 (6 bases). Germline V gene sequence: CDR1 LNHDA, CDR2 SQIVND (reference sequence). The germline V and J ends were trimmed by 6 bases and 5 bases, with 14 bases remaining between them. This CDR3 is built from 14 residues. CDR3 coding DNA: TGTGCCAGTAGAATACAGGGTTGGGATCAGCCCCAGCATTTT. It yields the protein CASRIQGWDQPQHF.

V gene TRBV6-1 combines with J gene TRBJ1-2, with 7 bases that match TRBD1. Germline V gene sequence: CDR1 MNHNS, CDR2 SASEGT. The V segment lost 7 bases and the J segment 4 bases; nucleotides outside the gene matches: 3. The CDR3 contains 12 residues. The DNA of the CDR3 is TGTGCCAGCACGGGGGACAGCTATGGCTACACCTTC. Its protein is CASTGDSYGYTF.

The chain uses TRBV29-1 and TRBJ1-1; D is unresolved. CDR1 and CDR2 from the germline V gene are SQVTM and ANQGSEA. The CDR3 is 10 amino acids. Trimming pared 6 bases from V and 8 bases from J, leaving 10 bases between. For the CDR3, the DNA is TGCAGCGTCCGTGCGGAGGAAGCTTTCTTT. Protein sequence: CSVRAEEAFF.

The rearrangement joins TRBV28 to TRBJ1-2; no clear D gene. This CDR3 comprises 14 residues. Trimming shortened V by 2 bases and J by 5 bases, and 12 bases separated the two germline ends. Germline assignment: CDR1 MDHEN and CDR2 SYDVKM. The CDR3 loop reads CASSLTGFGYGYTF. CDR3 sequence (DNA): TGTGCCAGCAGTTTAACGGGATTCGGGTATGGCTACACCTTC.

This clonotype was observed at least ten times. The chain uses TRBV29-1 and TRBJ1-3; the D is unclear. Germline V gene sequence: CDR1 SQVTM, CDR2 ANQGSEA. Between the trimmed V and J ends, which lost 4 bases and 1 base, there was a span of 5 bases. This CDR3 has 12 amino acids. DNA for the CDR3: TGCAGCGTTGTGACTTCTGGAAACACCATATATTTT. Its protein is CSVVTSGNTIYF. Full variable domain (remainder filled in from reference TRBV29-1 and TRBJ1-3): SAVISQKPSRDICQRGTSLTIQCQVDSQVTMMFWYRQQPGQSLTLIATANQGSEATYESGFVIDKFPISRPNLTFSTLTVSNMSPEDSSIYLCSVVTSGNTIYFGEGSWLTVV.

This clonotype was detected ten times or more. This chain connects TRBV20-1 to TRBJ2-5; D may be TRBD1 or TRBD2 (6 bases each). Trimming left V 5 bases short and J 1 base short, with 17 bases between. Germline values: CDR1 DFQATT, CDR2 SNEGSKA (reference sequence). This CDR3 contains 15 residues. Written as DNA, the CDR3 is TGCAGTGCTCGGAGGGGGACCGAAATCCAAGAGACCCAGTACTTC. Translated: CSARRGTEIQETQYF.